These T cell receptor beta chains were read from a single sample in a study of shared T cell receptors in the human thymus. Method: immunoSEQ multiplex PCR; TCRdb's copy keeps in-frame clones and lacks some. The sample comprises approximately 730,000 clones, 80% to 90% of which are singletons, and about 0.011% rests with the top ten. This sample was also put to use in a study of human thymus T cells.

Sequenced sample: thymocytes. The receptors here all came from a girl less than two years old with a congenital heart defect. The CDR3 runs from the conserved cysteine through the conserved F or W. A D gene is named only where the DNA matches it firmly. Where a row states a size, it is once, few, many or the class of an expanded clone; other rows omit it.

len | d_gene | j_gene | v_gene | abundance | CDR3nt | CDR3aa
15 | . | TRBJ1-2 | TRBV9 | . | TGTGCCAGCGGGGGGGCGGAATTAAACCACTATGGCTACACCTTC | CASGGAELNHYGYTF
19 | TRBD1 | TRBJ1-3 | TRBV7-2 | few | TGTGCCAGCAGCTTAGCGGACAGGCGTAAATTTAACTCTGGAAACACCATATATTTT | CASSLADRRKFNSGNTIYF
17 | . | TRBJ1-2 | TRBV5-4 | . | TGTGCCAGCAGCCTGACAACCCTAAACACGCCAGTCTATGGCTACACCTTC | CASSLTTLNTPVYGYTF
13 | . | TRBJ1-2 | TRBV2 | . | TGTGCCAGCAGCCCCTCCGTTAACTATGGCTACACCTTC | CASSPSVNYGYTF
14 | . | TRBJ1-1 | TRBV29-1 | . | TGCAGCGTTGACCCCCGGGAAGGGGACCGGGGGGCTTTCTTT | CSVDPREGDRGAFF
10 | . | TRBJ1-1 | TRBV20-1 | . | TGCAGTGCCATTCGGGTCGTCGCTTTCTTT | CSAIRVVAFF
17 | TRBD1 | TRBJ2-3 | TRBV11-2 | . | TGTGCCAGCAGCTCCCAGGGGGATGACGATCTCACAGATACGCAGTATTTT | CASSSQGDDDLTDTQYF
16 | . | TRBJ2-5 | TRBV6-5 | . | TGTGCCAGCAGTTACTCGACGGCAGGGTACCAAGAGACCCAGTACTTC | CASSYSTAGYQETQYF
16 | . | TRBJ1-2 | TRBV11-2 | . | TGTGCCAGCAGCACGCTAAGGAATGAGGATCGGTATGGCTACACCTTC | CASSTLRNEDRYGYTF
15 | . | TRBJ2-1 | TRBV11-2 | . | TGTGCCAGCAGCGCCGATCTGGGGGCGTACAATGAGCAGTTCTTC | CASSADLGAYNEQFF
16 | . | TRBJ2-1 | TRBV5-6 | . | TGTGCCAGCAGCTTGAGGTTCGCGGGACGCAACAATGAGCAGTTCTTC | CASSLRFAGRNNEQFF
14 | . | TRBJ1-2 | TRBV10-3 | . | TGTGCCATCAGTGAGTCGAGAGTGCGATATGGCTACACCTTC | CAISESRVRYGYTF
13 | TRBD1 | TRBJ2-7 | TRBV27 | . | TGTGCCAGCAGTGGGGACAGGTTGGACGAGCAGTACTTC | CASSGDRLDEQYF
15 | TRBD1 | TRBJ2-1 | TRBV19 | . | TGTGCCAGTAACCCACCGGACAGGGGGATCAATGAGCAGTTCTTC | CASNPPDRGINEQFF
18 | . | TRBJ2-3 | TRBV5-1 | . | TGCGCCAGCAGCTTGGGTAGGGTCAGGTTGGGGGCCACAGATACGCAGTATTTT | CASSLGRVRLGATDTQYF
15 | TRBD1 | TRBJ1-1 | TRBV19 | . | TGTGCCAGTAGTCCTAACTCCGGGACAGCGATTTGGGCTTTCTTT | CASSPNSGTAIWAFF
16 | . | TRBJ2-1 | TRBV5-4 | . | TGTGCCAGCAGCTTTTCAGGACCGGAGGGATACAATGAGCAGTTCTTC | CASSFSGPEGYNEQFF
17 | . | TRBJ2-6 | TRBV5-5 | . | TGTGCCAGTAAATTTGGCGCCGGAGACTCTGGGGCCAACGTCCTGACTTTC | CASKFGAGDSGANVLTF
13 | . | TRBJ1-1 | TRBV7-2 | . | TGTGCCAGCAGCCACGCGGGGAACACTGAAGCTTTCTTT | CASSHAGNTEAFF
11 | . | TRBJ2-7 | TRBV28 | . | TGTGCCAGCAGCCCAGGCTACGAGCAGTACTTC | CASSPGYEQYF
15 | . | TRBJ2-1 | TRBV7-6 | . | TGTGCCAGCAGCTTAGCACAAACCACCTACAATGAGCAGTTCTTC | CASSLAQTTYNEQFF
15 | . | TRBJ1-2 | TRBV4-3 | few | TGCGCCAGCAGCCAAGGCTGGAGGGATCGTTACGGCTACACCTTC | CASSQGWRDRYGYTF
15 | . | TRBJ2-7 | TRBV21-1 | few | TGTGCCAGCAGCAAAGTAAGAAGGGGGCAGAACGAGCAGTACTTC | CASSKVRRGQNEQYF
16 | . | TRBJ2-5 | TRBV28 | . | TGTGCCAGCAGTTTACTGGCTAGGACCGGGGGAGAGACCCAGTACTTC | CASSLLARTGGETQYF
12 | TRBD1 | TRBJ1-1 | TRBV12-5 | . | TGTGCTAGTGGTTTCCCGACAGGGGGAGCTTTCTTT | CASGFPTGGAFF
14 | . | TRBJ1-2 | TRBV6-5 | . | TGTGCCAGCAGTTACTCCGTGGGAGACTATGGCTACACCTTC | CASSYSVGDYGYTF
15 | . | TRBJ1-2 | TRBV5-6 | . | TGTGCCAGCAGCCCCGAGCTACAGGTCCACTATGGCTACACCTTC | CASSPELQVHYGYTF
18 | TRBD1 | TRBJ2-7 | TRBV7-2 | . | TGTGCCAGCAGCTTACAGGGAAGACAGGGTCAAGTCTCCTACGAGCAGTACTTC | CASSLQGRQGQVSYEQYF
13 | . | TRBJ1-2 | TRBV27 | . | TGTGCCAGCAGCATTACTTTAGGAGATGGCTACACCTTC | CASSITLGDGYTF
17 | TRBD2 | TRBJ2-5 | TRBV28 | . | TGTGCCAGCAGTTTAGTGGGGCTAGCGGGGATTCAAGAGACCCAGTACTTC | CASSLVGLAGIQETQYF
13 | . | TRBJ1-5 | TRBV10-1 | . | TGCGCCAGCAGTGATCAGGGAAGGCAGCCCCAGCATTTT | CASSDQGRQPQHF
15 | . | TRBJ1-2 | TRBV29-1 | once | TGCAGCGTCGCGCCGACCGGGGAGCGAGACTATGGCTACACCTTC | CSVAPTGERDYGYTF
19 | TRBD1 | TRBJ2-5 | TRBV7-2 | . | TGTGCCAGCAGCTTAACTAATAATCTCCCCAGGGGGCGCCGGGAGACCCAGTACTTC | CASSLTNNLPRGRRETQYF
14 | . | TRBJ2-2 | TRBV7-7 | few | TGTGCTAGCAGCTTACGCAGGAACACCGGGGAGCTGTTTTTT | CASSLRRNTGELFF
16 | TRBD2 | TRBJ2-2 | TRBV9 | . | TGTGCCAGCAGCCGCAGCGGGGGGGCGGGCACCGGGGAGCTGTTTTTT | CASSRSGGAGTGELFF
13 | . | TRBJ2-3 | TRBV19 | . | TGTGCCAGTAGTATTAACGGTTTAGATACGCAGTATTTT | CASSINGLDTQYF
19 | TRBD2 | TRBJ2-1 | TRBV19 | . | TGTGCCAGTAGTACTATCCCGTATAGCGGGGCGCTCTCCTACAATGAGCAGTTCTTC | CASSTIPYSGALSYNEQFF
14 | . | TRBJ2-7 | TRBV5-6 | . | TGCGCCAGCAGCCCCTATTTCGCACCCTACGAGCAGTACTTC | CASSPYFAPYEQYF
13 | . | TRBJ1-5 | TRBV4-1 | few | TGCGCCAGCAGCCATACCGCGAATCAGCCCCAGCATTTT | CASSHTANQPQHF
16 | TRBD1 | TRBJ2-5 | TRBV6-5 | . | TGTGCCAGCAGTTACGGAGGACAGGGTCACCAAGAGACCCAGTACTTC | CASSYGGQGHQETQYF
14 | TRBD2 | TRBJ2-7 | TRBV7-6 | . | TGTGCCAGCAGCTATGCGGGGGGGTCCTACGAGCAGTACTTC | CASSYAGGSYEQYF
15 | TRBD1 | TRBJ1-6 | TRBV5-1 | . | TGCGCCAGCAACCGACAGGGGTTGGGGGATTCACCCCTCCACTTT | CASNRQGLGDSPLHF
13 | . | TRBJ1-2 | TRBV9 | . | TGTGCCAGCAGCGTAAGACCCGAGGATGGCTACACCTTC | CASSVRPEDGYTF
14 | . | TRBJ2-5 | TRBV5-1 | . | TGCGCCAGCAGCCCCGACAGGCCTCAAGAGACCCAGTACTTC | CASSPDRPQETQYF
15 | . | TRBJ1-2 | TRBV7-9 | . | TGTGCCAGCAGCTTAGACAGGTGCCACAACTATGGCTACACCTTC | CASSLDRCHNYGYTF
13 | . | TRBJ1-1 | TRBV2 | . | TGTGCCAGCAGTTGGACAGTGAACACTGAAGCTTTCTTT | CASSWTVNTEAFF
15 | . | TRBJ1-1 | TRBV4-1 | few | TGCGCCAGCAGAGATGCCAGGGTTTTGAACACTGAAGCTTTCTTT | CASRDARVLNTEAFF
15 | TRBD1 | TRBJ1-5 | TRBV30 | . | TGTGCCTGGAGTACCGGACAGGCAAAAAATCAGCCCCAGCATTTT | CAWSTGQAKNQPQHF
16 | . | TRBJ1-2 | TRBV4-1 | . | TGCGCCAGCGGACAAACAGGGAATCTAGGCAACTATGGCTACACCTTC | CASGQTGNLGNYGYTF
11 | . | TRBJ1-2 | TRBV4-3 | . | TGCGCCAGCAGCCAGAGAGGAGGCTACACCTTC | CASSQRGGYTF
15 | . | TRBJ1-2 | TRBV6-5 | once | TGTGCCAGCAGTTACTTCCCGGGATCGGAGAGTGGCTACACCTTC | CASSYFPGSESGYTF